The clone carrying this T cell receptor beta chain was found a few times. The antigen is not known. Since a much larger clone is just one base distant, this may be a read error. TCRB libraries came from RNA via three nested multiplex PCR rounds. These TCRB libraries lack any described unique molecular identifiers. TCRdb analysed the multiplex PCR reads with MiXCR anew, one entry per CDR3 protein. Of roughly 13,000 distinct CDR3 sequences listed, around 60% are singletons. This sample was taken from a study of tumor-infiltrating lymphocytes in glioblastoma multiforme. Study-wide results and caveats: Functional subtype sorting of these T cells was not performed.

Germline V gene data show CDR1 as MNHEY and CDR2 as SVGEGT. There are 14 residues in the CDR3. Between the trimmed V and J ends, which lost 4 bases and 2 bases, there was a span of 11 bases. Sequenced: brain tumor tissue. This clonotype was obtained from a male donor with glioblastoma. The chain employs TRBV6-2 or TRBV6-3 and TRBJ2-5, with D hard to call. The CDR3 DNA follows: TGTGCCAGCAGTTGGGCGGCATTTCAAGAGACCCAGTACTTC. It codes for CASSWAAFQETQYF.